The next 25 T cell receptor beta chains were all read from a single sample in a study of blood T cell repertoires in COVID-19. The table came from immunoSEQ multiplex PCR; TCRdb's copy has only in-frame clones and leaves some out. The data show 150,000 to 200,000 clones, roughly 88% seen once. The sequenced sample consisted of peripheral blood. The receptors derive from a man aged 55 to 70 with acute or convalescent COVID-19.

The count of this clone is one. The V gene is TRBV18, the J gene TRBJ2-6; D uncertain. The CDR3 runs 16 residues. Looked up from germline, CDR1 is KGHSH and CDR2 is LQKENI. Trimming cost V 3 bases and J 0 bases, with 9 bases left between them. The CDR3 spells CASSPRRSSGANVLTF. The CDR3 DNA is TGTGCCAGCTCACCGCGGCGAAGCTCTGGGGCCAACGTCCTGACTTTC.

J is TRBJ2-7 and V is TRBV30, with 9 bases identical to TRBD2. Losses at the gene ends were 8 bases for V and 0 bases for J; bases not matched to a gene: 8. CDR3 length equals 14 residues. Germline V gene lookup returns CDR1 GTSNPN and CDR2 SVGIG (reference sequence). The CDR3 here is CAARLAESSYEQYF. CDR3 coding DNA: TGTGCCGCCAGACTAGCGGAGAGCTCCTACGAGCAGTACTTC.

The V and J genes are TRBV4-1 and TRBJ1-6; 7 bases map to TRBD1. The CDR3 has 16 amino acids. Trimming cost V 0 bases and J 10 bases; bases outside gene matches: 9. Germline CDR1 MGHRA, CDR2 YSYEKL. In DNA form, the CDR3 reads TGCGCCAGCAGCCAAGAACGGGACAGTACGGGATCACCCCTCCACTTT. It translates to CASSQERDSTGSPLHF.

This clone turned up a few times. The chain employs TRBV18 and TRBJ1-3, with unresolved D. Germline assignment: CDR1 KGHSH and CDR2 LQKENI. V was clipped by 0 bases and J by 5 bases, with 5 bases between them. The CDR3 totals 13 residues. The CDR3 DNA is TGTGCCAGCTCACCACCAACTAGAAACACCATATATTTT. Translating it yields CASSPPTRNTIYF.

A few counts support this clone. V and J are TRBV11-2 and TRBJ2-7; tentatively, D is TRBD2 (6 bases). The CDR3 is made up of 14 amino acids. Per germline, CDR1 SGHAT and CDR2 FQNNGV. Between the trimmed V and J ends, which lost 5 bases and 6 bases, there was a span of 17 bases. Written as DNA, the CDR3 is TGTGCCAGCAGCCGACAGCGGGCGACACTCGAGCAGTACTTC. Translating gives CASSRQRATLEQYF.

The V and J genes are TRBV7-2 and TRBJ2-1; 9 nucleotides align to TRBD2. J lost 11 bases, V lost 5 bases, and 19 bases had no gene match. CDR1 and CDR2 from the germline V gene are SGHTA and FQGNSA. This CDR3 is built from 17 residues. This chain's CDR3 is CASSHDPLLAGSPKQFF. CDR3 nucleotide sequence: TGTGCCAGCAGCCACGACCCTCTTCTAGCGGGAAGCCCCAAGCAGTTCTTC.

This clone was observed a handful of times. V gene TRBV6-5 combines with J gene TRBJ2-7, with D unresolved. Per germline, CDR1 MNHEY and CDR2 SVGAGI. V was trimmed by 5 bases and J by 6 bases, leaving 11 bases between them. This CDR3 region has 12 residues. CDR3 region: CASSRNTGEQYF. CDR3 sequence (DNA): TGTGCCAGCAGTCGCAACACGGGCGAGCAGTACTTC.

The chain has TRBV27 and TRBJ1-5; the match to TRBD1 covers 10 bases. Trimming cost V 2 bases and J 7 bases; bases outside gene matches: 2. This CDR3 spans 14 amino acids. Germline lookup yields CDR1 MNHEY and CDR2 SMNVEV (reference sequence). The CDR3: CASSLRTGGQPQHF. CDR3 DNA: TGTGCCAGCAGTTTAAGGACAGGGGGACAGCCCCAGCATTTT.

This rearrangement joins TRBV15 to TRBJ2-5; 11 bases are shared with TRBD2. The CDR3 is 15 residues long. Germline assignment: CDR1 LNHNV and CDR2 YYDKDF (reference sequence). The ends lost 1 base at V and 5 bases at J; junction bases unmatched: 3. CDR3 coding DNA: TGTGCCACCAGCAGAGTAGCGGGAGGGGGGGAGACCCAGTACTTC. It translates to CATSRVAGGGETQYF.

V and J are TRBV29-1 and TRBJ1-4; 9 bases are a match to TRBD1. CDR3 length: 17 amino acids. J gave up 0 bases and V 7 bases, and 12 bases lay outside the gene matches. Germline CDR1 and CDR2: SQVTM and ANQGSEA. CDR3 protein: CSALHGQGTATNEKLFF. The DNA for the CDR3 is TGCAGCGCCCTTCACGGACAGGGGACGGCAACTAATGAAAAACTGTTTTTT.

The J gene is TRBJ1-5, the V gene TRBV5-6; D possibly corresponds to TRBD1 (6 bases). The CDR3 length is 15 residues. Trimming stripped 1 base from V and 6 bases from J, with 14 bases between. Germline-derived CDR1 and CDR2 are SGHDT and YYEEEE. Here the CDR3 reads CASSLLGRGGQPQHF. As DNA, the CDR3 is TGTGCCAGCAGCTTGTTAGGCAGGGGCGGTCAGCCCCAGCATTTT.

This rearrangement joins TRBV10-3 to TRBJ2-7; D is possibly TRBD2 (5 bases). The length of the CDR3 is 12 residues. The germline V gene has CDR1 ENHRY and CDR2 SYGVKD. V lost 10 bases to trimming and J lost 5 bases, with 15 bases between them. CDR3 protein: CATQDSRNEQYF. The CDR3 DNA is TGTGCCACTCAGGACTCGAGGAACGAGCAGTACTTC.

This clone was recorded once. The chain joins TRBV24-1 to TRBJ2-1, with 14 bases lining up with TRBD2. Germline CDR1 KGHDR, CDR2 SFDVKD. The CDR3 spans 16 residues. Trimming took 0 bases from V and 9 from J; bases not matched to a gene: 3. CDR3 sequence reads: CATSDLGLAGGSEQFF. CDR3 coding DNA: TGTGCCACCAGTGATTTGGGACTAGCGGGAGGAAGTGAGCAGTTCTTC.

The rearrangement joins TRBV9 to TRBJ2-1, with 8 bases that match TRBD2. From germline, CDR1 is SGDLS and CDR2 YYNGEE. The trim removed 3 bases at V and 0 bases at J, leaving 2 bases unmatched. The CDR3 totals 15 residues. The CDR3, as DNA: TGTGCCAGCAGCGGTAGCGGGACCTCCTACAATGAGCAGTTCTTC. Its protein product is CASSGSGTSYNEQFF.

The V and J genes are TRBV6-5 and TRBJ2-7, with TRBD1 identical over 7 bases. The V segment lost 4 bases and the J segment 0 bases; nucleotides outside the gene matches: 9. Germline V CDR1 and CDR2: MNHEY, SVGAGI. The CDR3 runs to 16 residues. In nucleotides, the CDR3 is TGTGCCAGCAGTTCCGACAGGGTGAGAACCTCCTACGAGCAGTACTTC. Translated, it gives CASSSDRVRTSYEQYF.

This chain links TRBV10-3 with TRBJ1-1; 7 nucleotides line up with TRBD1. The trim removed 0 bases at V and 0 bases at J, leaving 10 bases unmatched. Germline CDR1 ENHRY, CDR2 SYGVKD. This CDR3 region has 18 residues. The CDR3 is CAISESQRDSLLNTEAFF. In nucleotides, the CDR3 is TGTGCCATCAGTGAGTCACAACGGGACAGCTTACTGAACACTGAAGCTTTCTTT.

This clone has only one observation. This chain uses TRBV6-5 with TRBJ2-7; D not certain. The CDR3 is 15 residues long. CDR1 and CDR2 from the germline V gene are MNHEY and SVGAGI. Trimming removed 0 bases at V and 0 bases at J, with 9 bases between. CDR3 amino acids: CASSYSSVPSYEQYF. The CDR3 nucleotides are TGTGCCAGCAGTTACTCGAGCGTACCCTCCTACGAGCAGTACTTC.

This rearrangement joins TRBV19 to TRBJ2-7, with 7 bases that match TRBD1. J was trimmed by 0 bases and V by 4 bases; bases with no gene match: 6. The germline CDR1 and CDR2 sequences are LNHDA and SQIVND (reference sequence). CDR3 size: 15 residues. The CDR3 DNA follows: TGTGCCAGTAGTACCGACAGGGCGAGCTCCTACGAGCAGTACTTC. Protein sequence: CASSTDRASSYEQYF.

This chain links TRBV28 with TRBJ1-2, with D unresolved. CDR3 length: 14 residues. Germline values: CDR1 MDHEN, CDR2 SYDVKM. V was pared by 11 bases and J by 2 bases, with 18 bases between. The CDR3 here is CAGTGRGRNYGYTF. CDR3 coding DNA: TGTGCCGGCACCGGGAGAGGGAGAAACTATGGCTACACCTTC.

In this sample, this clone turned up once. This CDR3 is CASSWDRDTTYEQYF. In DNA, the CDR3 is TGTGCCAGCAGCTGGGACCGGGACACAACCTACGAGCAGTACTTC. The J gene is TRBJ2-7, the V gene TRBV7-2; D is possibly TRBD1 (6 bases). V lost 4 bases to trimming and J lost 2 bases, with 15 bases between them. Germline V gene data show CDR1 as SGHTA and CDR2 as FQGNSA. The CDR3 is 15 residues long.

This chain uses TRBV4-1 with TRBJ2-7, with 7 bases fitting TRBD1. V shed 1 base, J shed 2 bases, and the junction held 5 bases outside the gene matches. The CDR3 contains 15 residues. CDR1 and CDR2 from the germline V gene are MGHRA and YSYEKL. DNA for the CDR3: TGCGCCAGCAGCCAAGGATGGGACAGTACCTACGAGCAGTACTTC. Amino acid sequence: CASSQGWDSTYEQYF.

The chain links TRBV7-3 to TRBJ2-1, with D perhaps TRBD1 (5 bases). The CDR3 is 14 amino acids. Trimming removed 5 bases from V and 3 bases from J, with 11 bases in between. Germline values: CDR1 SGHTA, CDR2 FQGTGA. CDR3 sequence: CASSPQGFYNEQFF. CDR3 bases: TGTGCCAGCAGCCCCCAGGGTTTCTACAATGAGCAGTTCTTC.

The chain couples TRBV3-1 (or the pseudogene TRBV3-2) to TRBJ2-7; 11 nucleotides align to TRBD2. In germline, CDR1 is LGHDT, CDR2 YNNKEL (reference sequence). This CDR3 contains 14 residues. J was trimmed by 7 bases and V by 5 bases; bases with no gene match: 7. The DNA of the CDR3 is TGTGCCAGCAGCACTAGCGGGAGATCGGGAGAGCAGTACTTC. It codes for CASSTSGRSGEQYF.

This rearrangement joins TRBV4-2 to TRBJ2-2; 7 nucleotides agree with TRBD2. Germline V gene data show CDR1 as LGHNA and CDR2 as YNFKEQ. CDR3 length equals 18 residues. V lost 0 bases to trimming and J lost 2 bases; unmatched junction nucleotides: 9. For the CDR3, the DNA is TGTGCCAGCAGCCAAGATCCGCTTTCTAGCGGAAACACCGGGGAGCTGTTTTTT. Translated: CASSQDPLSSGNTGELFF.

V and J are TRBV19 and TRBJ2-1; 7 bases are shared with TRBD2. The CDR3 length is 16 residues. In germline, CDR1 is LNHDA, CDR2 SQIVND (reference sequence). The junction had 8 bases not matched to a gene; V was cut back by 6 bases and J by 0 bases. The CDR3 nucleotides read TGTGCCAGTAGAGCTAGCGGTTCGAGCTCCTACAATGAGCAGTTCTTC. Translation gives CASRASGSSSYNEQFF.